This entry lists 14 T cell receptor beta chains sequenced from one sample in a study of shared clonotypes between healthy human individuals. The table came from immunoSEQ multiplex PCR; TCRdb's copy has only in-frame clones and leaves some out. The profile covers 730,000 or so clones, with 55% to 75% appearing a single time and 1.8% taken by the ten largest. Specimen: memory CD4+ T cells sorted from blood. The sample's subset: CD45RA-negative fraction. The receptor set was obtained from a woman younger than 45 in good health.

To note about this clone: Compared with germline, one end of the junction differs, possibly owing to a read error. The same CDR3 arises from other DNA sequences in this sample as well. The chain is built from TRBV11-2 and TRBJ2-7; D gene uncertain. Germline CDR1 and CDR2: SGHAT and FQNNGV. This CDR3 is built from 12 residues. CDR3 nucleotides: TGTGCCAGCAGCTTATCTTCCTCCGAGCAGTACTTC. The encoded protein is CASSLSSSEQYF.

CDR3 bases: TGTGCCAGCAGCAAAGAACAAGGGCAGTCTAAGGGCGGCACAGATACGCAGTATTTT. It codes for CASSKEQGQSKGGTDTQYF. The chain combines TRBV21-1 with TRBJ2-3. TRBV21-1 is a pseudogene locus. The CDR3 has 19 residues.

This clone was recorded a few times. This chain connects TRBV7-2 to TRBJ1-5, with D possibly being TRBD1 (5 bases). The CDR3 totals 14 residues. Trimming left V 1 base short and J 3 bases short, with 7 bases between. Germline CDR1 is SGHTA and CDR2 is FQGNSA. Here the CDR3 DNA reads TGTGCCAGCAGCTTAGTACAGGCCAATCAGCCCCAGCATTTT. Translating it yields CASSLVQANQPQHF.

V and J are TRBV19 and TRBJ2-3; TRBD1 is a possible D gene (5 bases). The CDR3 consists of 14 residues. Germline CDR1 and CDR2: LNHDA and SQIVND (reference sequence). V was clipped by 9 bases and J by 4 bases, with 17 bases between them. The CDR3 DNA sequence: TGTGCCAGCGCGACAGAAAGAGTATCAGATACGCAGTATTTT. Translating it yields CASATERVSDTQYF.

This sequence joins TRBV7-2 and TRBJ2-2; 7 nucleotides align to TRBD2. The CDR3 is made up of 15 amino acids. V shed 5 bases and J 2 bases; nucleotides not matched to a gene: 5. Germline CDR1 and CDR2: SGHTA and FQGNSA. CDR3: CASSPRTRNTGELFF. The CDR3 DNA is TGTGCCAGCAGCCCGCGGACTAGAAACACCGGGGAGCTGTTTTTT.

This clone was observed many times. The same CDR3 arises from other DNA sequences in this sample as well. The chain combines TRBV6-5 with TRBJ2-7; 12 bases align to TRBD2. Germline V gives CDR1 MNHEY, CDR2 SVGAGI. The CDR3 covers 15 residues. The junction had 1 base not matched to a gene; V was cut back by 0 bases and J by 4 bases. CDR3 sequence (DNA): TGTGCCAGCAGTTACTCTGGACTAGCGGGATACGAGCAGTACTTC. Translating it yields CASSYSGLAGYEQYF.

The rearrangement links TRBV18 to TRBJ2-3; maybe TRBD1 (5 bases). Trimming removed 6 bases at V and 7 bases at J, with 20 bases between. Per the germline V gene, CDR1 is KGHSH and CDR2 is LQKENI. The CDR3 is 15 amino acids. The CDR3 region is CASSQGGPWGNTQYF. In DNA form, the CDR3 reads TGTGCCAGCTCCCAGGGCGGCCCGTGGGGAAATACGCAGTATTTT.

The genes are TRBV28 and TRBJ2-4, with D perhaps TRBD1 (5 bases). Per the germline V gene, CDR1 is MDHEN and CDR2 is SYDVKM. The ends were cut back, 5 bases at V and 0 bases at J, with 11 bases in the middle. The CDR3 spans 15 residues. DNA for the CDR3: TGTGCCAGCAGTGCTAGACAGCTAGCCAAAAACATTCAGTACTTC. Translating gives CASSARQLAKNIQYF.

The chain employs TRBV6-6 and TRBJ1-2; D call uncertain. Germline CDR1 is MNHNY and CDR2 is SVGAGI (reference sequence). This CDR3 has 14 amino acids. V lost 1 base to trimming and J lost 2 bases, with 8 bases between them. CDR3 protein: CASSYLGTNYGYTF. The CDR3 DNA reads TGTGCCAGCAGTTACTTGGGTACGAACTATGGCTACACCTTC.

V and J are TRBV18 and TRBJ1-1; D unclear. The germline V and J ends were trimmed by 3 bases and 1 base, with 6 bases remaining between them. The CDR3 is made up of 13 amino acids. Per germline, CDR1 KGHSH and CDR2 LQKENI. DNA of the CDR3: TGTGCCAGCTCACCTACTCAGAACACTGAAGCTTTCTTT. Its translation is CASSPTQNTEAFF.

The genes are TRBV19 and TRBJ1-4; no clear D. Germline CDR1 and CDR2: LNHDA and SQIVND (reference sequence). The CDR3 is 14 amino acids. Trimming pared 3 bases from V and 5 bases from J, leaving 10 bases between. The CDR3 DNA reads as TGTGCCAGTAGTATCGGAGGGCCAAATGAAAAACTGTTTTTT. Protein: CASSIGGPNEKLFF.

This clone has just one count. The chain is built from TRBV7-2 and TRBJ2-7; 9 bases align to TRBD2. The CDR3 contains 15 residues. Germline lookup yields CDR1 SGHTA and CDR2 FQGNSA. V lost 6 bases to trimming and J lost 4 bases; unmatched junction nucleotides: 10. The CDR3 region has the DNA TGTGCCAGCAGGGTTAGCGGGAGAGGTCTGTACGAGCAGTACTTC. It specifies CASRVSGRGLYEQYF.

A single count supports this clone. The J gene is TRBJ1-2, the V gene TRBV7-2; 9 bases agree with TRBD1. This CDR3 comprises 15 residues. After removal of 0 bases from V and 2 bases from J, the junction contained 1 base not matched to a gene. Germline CDR1 is SGHTA and CDR2 is FQGNSA. The CDR3 DNA is TGTGCCAGCAGCTTAGCCGGGACAGGGAACTATGGCTACACCTTC. Amino acid sequence: CASSLAGTGNYGYTF.

The chain couples TRBV28 to TRBJ2-7; D may be TRBD1 (5 bases). The CDR3 extends over 14 amino acids. Per germline, CDR1 MDHEN and CDR2 SYDVKM. V lost 5 bases, J lost 3 bases, and 14 bases lay in between. The CDR3 DNA follows: TGTGCCAGCAGTCCCCCGGACATCGTCTACGAGCAGTACTTC. Translated: CASSPPDIVYEQYF.